This TCR beta chain stems from a study of identical twins. Overall study findings and caveats: Models predicted less out-of-frame TCR alpha sharing in monozygotic twins than was found. Insertions were reduced in abundant cord blood beta clonotypes but not in memory repertoires.

With regard to this clonotype: The antigen remains undetermined.

Germline trimming cut 4 bases from V and 7 bases from J; bases unmatched to any gene: 11. The CDR3 length is 17 residues. Germline V CDR1 and CDR2: LGHNA, YSLEER. TCRdb redid the calling of the 5' RACE reads with MiXCR, one entry per CDR3 protein. The table shows fewer than 650,000 distinct CDR3 sequences, with roughly 9.9% occurring only once. Among all donors, each was a healthy Caucasian. Another study also made use of these data, one on yellow fever vaccine responses in identical twins.

The sequence derives from a woman under 30 in good health. The sample consisted of PBMCs. This chain joins TRBV4-3 and TRBJ2-1, with TRBD1 matching over 12 bases. The CDR3 reads CASSLRAPGQGANEQFF. The DNA of the CDR3 is TGCGCCAGCAGCCTGCGGGCCCCGGGACAGGGGGCAAATGAGCAGTTCTTC.